This passage covers 26 T cell receptor beta chains from one sample sequenced in a study of blood T cell repertoires in COVID-19. Some clones are missing from TCRdb's copy, which holds only in-frame ones; the method was immunoSEQ multiplex PCR. The sample lists 250,000 to 350,000 clones, 88% occurring once. The sequenced sample was peripheral blood. The origin of the receptors is a man aged 18 to 29 with active or convalescent COVID-19.

The chain links TRBV7-9 to TRBJ2-5; 8 bases align to TRBD2. Trimming took 8 bases from V and 2 from J; bases not matched to a gene: 10. Germline values: CDR1 SEHNR, CDR2 FQNEAQ (reference sequence). The CDR3 spans 15 residues. The DNA of the CDR3 is TGTGCCAGCGAGGGAGTAGCGGGGATACAAGAGACCCAGTACTTC. Translation: CASEGVAGIQETQYF.

This chain uses TRBV4-1 with TRBJ2-7; D gene unclear. This CDR3 spans 14 amino acids. V dropped 1 base and J dropped 1 base, with 8 bases sitting between them. CDR1 MGHRA and CDR2 YSYEKL come from the germline V gene. In DNA, the CDR3 is TGCGCCAGCAGCCAAGTGCAGGTATCCTACGAGCAGTACTTC. This encodes CASSQVQVSYEQYF.

This clone was found once. The rearrangement uses TRBV7-9 and TRBJ2-1; D might be TRBD1 (5 bases). Germline lookup yields CDR1 SEHNR and CDR2 FQNEAQ (reference sequence). The germline V and J ends were trimmed by 7 bases and 3 bases, with 13 bases remaining between them. This CDR3 contains 14 residues. The CDR3 loop is CASTKQGSYNEQFF. CDR3 DNA: TGTGCCAGCACCAAGCAGGGCAGCTACAATGAGCAGTTCTTC.

This clone occurred once. The V gene is TRBV9, the J gene TRBJ1-1, with D hard to call. V lost 4 bases and J 3 bases, leaving 10 bases between the germline ends. The CDR3 length is 13 residues. Germline V gives CDR1 SGDLS, CDR2 YYNGEE. The CDR3 DNA is TGTGCCAGCAGCCTCGGGGTTGACACTGAAGCTTTCTTT. It specifies CASSLGVDTEAFF.

This clone was counted only a few times. CDR3 in amino acids: CSVGLGYEQFF. The DNA of the CDR3 is TGCAGCGTTGGATTGGGCTATGAGCAGTTCTTC. The chain links TRBV29-1 to TRBJ2-1; D gene uncertain. The CDR3 sequence is 11 residues long. Germline lookup yields CDR1 SQVTM and CDR2 ANQGSEA. Trimming pared 4 bases from V and 8 bases from J, leaving 9 bases between.

V usage is TRBV11-3 and J usage is TRBJ2-1; D ambiguous. Trimming took off 2 bases at V and 3 bases at J, with 17 bases between the two ends. This CDR3 is 17 amino acids long. Germline CDR1 reads SGHNT; CDR2 reads YENEEA. The DNA for the CDR3 is TGTGCCAGCAGCTTAATGCCCCAGGAACTGGACTACAATGAGCAGTTCTTC. The encoded protein is CASSLMPQELDYNEQFF. Drawing the rest from reference TRBV11-3 and TRBJ2-1, the complete variable domain is EAGVVQSPRYKIIEKKQPVAFWCNPISGHNTLYWYLQNLGQGPELLIRYENEEAVDDSQLPKDRFSAERLKGVDSTLKIQPAELGDSAVYLCASSLMPQELDYNEQFFGPGTRLTVL.

This clone was picked up one time. The rearrangement uses TRBV11-2 and TRBJ1-5; D not resolved. The CDR3 has 16 amino acids. CDR1 is SGHAT, CDR2 FQNNGV, per germline. Trimming cost V 2 bases and J 0 bases, with 11 bases left between them. For the CDR3, the DNA is TGTGCCAGCAGCTTACGGCCGGGGTATAGCAATCAGCCCCAGCATTTT. Protein: CASSLRPGYSNQPQHF.

The rearrangement links TRBV24-1 to TRBJ2-3; D unresolved. In germline, CDR1 is KGHDR, CDR2 SFDVKD. The CDR3 loop spans 14 amino acids. V lost 9 bases, J lost 0 bases, and 12 bases lay in between. The CDR3 protein is CATQPAASTDTQYF. The CDR3 DNA follows: TGTGCCACCCAACCGGCGGCCAGCACAGATACGCAGTATTTT.

The genes are TRBV5-4 and TRBJ2-7, with TRBD1 identical over 11 bases. Germline trimming cut 3 bases from V and 4 bases from J; bases unmatched to any gene: 3. Germline V gene sequence: CDR1 SGHNT, CDR2 YYREEE (reference sequence). The CDR3 is 14 residues long. The CDR3 DNA is TGTGCCAGCAGCTACGGACAGGGGGCATACGAGCAGTACTTC. It is translated as CASSYGQGAYEQYF.

This sequence joins TRBV5-1 and TRBJ2-5; no reliable D call. Germline V lookup: CDR1 SGHRS, CDR2 YFSETQ. The CDR3 is made up of 13 amino acids. Trimming took 0 bases from V and 5 from J, leaving 8 bases between them. CDR3 DNA: TGCGCCAGCAGCTTGGCCCCGGAGGAGACCCAGTACTTC. This translates into CASSLAPEETQYF.

The V and J genes are TRBV10-3 and TRBJ2-4; maybe TRBD2 (7 bases). V was trimmed by 2 bases and J by 2 bases, leaving 22 bases between them. The CDR3 consists of 19 residues. Germline values: CDR1 ENHRY, CDR2 SYGVKD. CDR3 sequence: CAISEQLLHREGTKNIQYF. In DNA, the CDR3 is TGTGCCATCAGTGAGCAATTACTACACAGGGAGGGGACCAAAAACATTCAGTACTTC.

This clone was seen a single time. The chain carries TRBV9 and TRBJ1-2, with D maybe TRBD1 (6 bases). Germline CDR1 and CDR2: SGDLS and YYNGEE. Trimming left V 3 bases short and J 6 bases short, with 21 bases between. The CDR3 has 16 residues. The CDR3 nucleotides read TGTGCCAGCAGCGATGGACAGACGACGAAGTGGGATGGCTACACCTTC. Its protein is CASSDGQTTKWDGYTF.

The chain carries TRBV2 and TRBJ2-1; the match to TRBD2 covers 9 bases. Germline V gene lookup returns CDR1 SNHLY and CDR2 FYNNEI. Trimming took 9 bases from V and 0 from J; bases not matched to a gene: 9. This CDR3 contains 16 residues. The CDR3 is CARIGLAGHSYNEQFF. The DNA for the CDR3 is TGTGCCAGAATTGGGCTAGCGGGGCACTCCTACAATGAGCAGTTCTTC.

With regard to this clone: Within the sample, other DNA sequences also encode this same CDR3. The chain employs TRBV12-3 or TRBV12-4 and TRBJ1-2; no clear D. This CDR3 spans 13 amino acids. V was pared by 2 bases and J by 2 bases, with 6 bases between. The CDR3 spells CASSLLQNYGYTF. The CDR3 DNA reads TGTGCCAGCAGTTTACTACAGAACTATGGCTACACCTTC.

The V and J genes are TRBV12-3 or TRBV12-4 and TRBJ1-1; D unresolved. Trimming pared 5 bases from V and 3 bases from J, leaving 10 bases between. The CDR3 loop spans 13 amino acids. This chain's CDR3 is CASSARRDTEAFF. The CDR3, as DNA: TGTGCCAGCAGTGCCCGGAGGGACACTGAAGCTTTCTTT.

The rearrangement links TRBV5-4 to TRBJ2-1, with D possibly matching TRBD2 (7 bases). The CDR3 covers 17 residues. CDR1 is SGHNT, CDR2 YYREEE, per germline (reference sequence). The V gene lost 4 bases and the J gene lost 3 bases, with 20 bases spanning the gap. CDR3 in amino acids: CASSPKTGGRVYNEQFF. As DNA, the CDR3 is TGTGCCAGCAGCCCCAAAACGGGGGGCCGCGTCTACAATGAGCAGTTCTTC.

CDR3: CSASSDSEQFF. The CDR3 bases are TGCAGTGCTAGCAGTGACTCTGAGCAGTTCTTC. The chain couples TRBV20-1 to TRBJ2-1, with unresolved D. The length of the CDR3 is 11 residues. Germline V gene lookup returns CDR1 DFQATT and CDR2 SNEGSKA (reference sequence). Deletions cut 3 bases from V and 9 bases from J, with 9 bases between.

The chain has TRBV19 and TRBJ1-6; D might be TRBD1 (5 bases). The V gene's germline CDR1 is LNHDA and CDR2 SQIVND (reference sequence). The V end was cut by 5 bases, the J end by 10 bases, with 15 bases between. The CDR3 has 14 residues. CDR3 sequence: CASSAGRVGSPLHF. In DNA form, the CDR3 reads TGTGCCAGTAGTGCCGGCAGGGTCGGGTCACCCCTCCACTTT. The full variable domain, in which reference TRBV19 and TRBJ1-6 provide the parts outside the CDR3, is DGGITQSPKYLFRKEGQNVTLSCEQNLNHDAMYWYRQDPGQGLRLIYYSQIVNDFQKGDIAEGYSVSREKKESFPLTVTSAQKNPTAFYLCASSAGRVGSPLHFGNGTRLTVT.

The V call is TRBV2, the J call TRBJ1-4; 9 nucleotides line up with TRBD1. Germline V gene sequence: CDR1 SNHLY, CDR2 FYNNEI. This CDR3 spans 15 amino acids. V shed 7 bases and J 7 bases; nucleotides not matched to a gene: 10. The DNA of the CDR3 is TGTGCCAGCAAACAGGGGGCGGGAGAGAGTGAAAAACTGTTTTTT. This codes for CASKQGAGESEKLFF.

The chain employs TRBV5-1 and TRBJ1-5; possible D gene TRBD1, 5 bases. V gave up 5 bases and J gave up 4 bases, with 16 bases separating them. CDR1 SGHRS and CDR2 YFSETQ come from the germline V gene. The CDR3 totals 15 residues. The CDR3 loop reads CASSSEAGGNQPQHF. CDR3 DNA: TGCGCCAGCAGTTCCGAGGCCGGGGGTAATCAGCCCCAGCATTTT.

This clone appeared once. This chain uses TRBV5-5 with TRBJ2-5; 10 bases are a match to TRBD2. Germline values: CDR1 SGHKS, CDR2 YYEKEE (reference sequence). The CDR3 covers 18 residues. V gave up 4 bases and J gave up 6 bases; unmatched junction bases: 18. The CDR3 here is CASSPGLAGANYRKTQYF. DNA of the CDR3: TGTGCCAGCAGCCCTGGCCTAGCGGGGGCCAATTACAGGAAGACCCAGTACTTC.

The CDR3, as DNA: TGTGCCAGCCTCCCTAGCGGGGACTACGAGCAGTACTTC. Its protein product is CASLPSGDYEQYF. The chain links TRBV7-2 to TRBJ2-7; TRBD2 agrees at 9 bases. The junction had 5 bases not matched to a gene; V was cut back by 8 bases and J by 3 bases. This CDR3 has 13 residues. The germline gives CDR1 SGHTA, CDR2 FQGNSA.

This clone was observed a few times. The rearrangement joins TRBV7-2 to TRBJ1-1, with D possibly TRBD1 on 5 matching bases. The V gene lost 1 base and the J gene lost 6 bases, with 15 bases spanning the gap. The CDR3 sequence is 15 residues long. Germline CDR1 SGHTA, CDR2 FQGNSA. The CDR3 region is CASSLGAWEGPEAFF. DNA of the CDR3: TGTGCCAGCAGCTTAGGGGCCTGGGAGGGGCCTGAAGCTTTCTTT.

This chain connects TRBV19 to TRBJ1-1; possible D gene TRBD1, 5 bases. This CDR3 is 12 amino acids long. Germline-derived CDR1 and CDR2 are LNHDA and SQIVND (reference sequence). V gave up 7 bases and J gave up 5 bases, with 11 bases separating them. The CDR3 nucleotides are TGTGCCAGTAACTCAGGGATGACTGAAGCTTTCTTT. Translated, it gives CASNSGMTEAFF.

V gene TRBV2 combines with J gene TRBJ2-5; TRBD1 matches at 8 bases. From germline, CDR1 is SNHLY and CDR2 FYNNEI. This CDR3 spans 14 amino acids. Trimming at V came to 8 bases and at J to 2 bases, leaving 7 bases not matched to a gene. CDR3 loop: CASETGAGQETQYF. The CDR3 DNA sequence: TGTGCCAGCGAGACAGGGGCTGGGCAAGAGACCCAGTACTTC. Using reference TRBV2 and TRBJ2-5 for the parts outside the CDR3, the full variable domain is EPEVTQTPSHQVTQMGQEVILRCVPISNHLYFYWYRQILGQKVEFLVSFYNNEISEKSEIFDDQFSVERPDGSNFTLKIRSTKLEDSAMYFCASETGAGQETQYFGPGTRLLVL.

The chain is built from TRBV11-2 and TRBJ2-1, with a tentative D call TRBD1 (5 bases). Germline CDR1 is SGHAT and CDR2 is FQNNGV. The CDR3 runs to 17 residues. With 1 base removed from V and 0 bases from J, the gap between germline ends came to 13 bases. The CDR3 sequence: CASSLGTTQLSYNEQFF. The CDR3, as DNA: TGTGCCAGCAGCTTAGGGACAACCCAACTCTCCTACAATGAGCAGTTCTTC.